The next 6 T cell receptor beta chains were all read from a single sample in a study of OX40 agonist ivuxolimab in advanced cancers. Measured with immunoSEQ multiplex PCR; TCRdb has only the in-frame clones, and not every one. The top ten hold roughly 0.15% of the sample, which has about 120,000 clones, around 95% seen once. The sample in question was CD4+ or CD8+ T cells sorted from blood, obtained in a trial of the OX40 agonist ivuxolimab. The source of these receptors is an adult with an advanced solid tumor such as melanoma, head and neck, liver or kidney cancer.

DNA for the CDR3: TGTGCCAGCAGCTTAGGGCTAGCGGGCCCCACAGATACGCAGTATTTT. As protein: CASSLGLAGPTDTQYF. The V and J genes are TRBV7-3 and TRBJ2-3; 8 bases map to TRBD2. V dropped 2 bases and J dropped 2; count of bases not matched to a gene: 6. There are 16 residues in the CDR3. Germline CDR1 and CDR2: SGHTA and FQGTGA.

V and J are TRBV28 and TRBJ2-7; 9 nucleotides align to TRBD1. This CDR3 is built from 15 residues. Germline V gene data show CDR1 as MDHEN and CDR2 as SYDVKM. The trim removed 6 bases at V and 5 bases at J, leaving 11 bases unmatched. The CDR3: CASRTSGTGYNEQYF. CDR3 bases: TGTGCCAGCAGGACATCCGGGACAGGGTATAACGAGCAGTACTTC.

In this sample, this clone turned up once. This chain uses TRBV20-1 with TRBJ1-2; the D gene is possibly TRBD1 (5 bases). Trimming removed 3 bases from V and 8 bases from J, with 10 bases in between. The CDR3 totals 11 residues. The germline V gene encodes CDR1 DFQATT and CDR2 SNEGSKA (reference sequence). CDR3 sequence (DNA): TGCAGTGCTAGGGCCGGGACGGGCTACACCTTC. This encodes CSARAGTGYTF.

V is TRBV6-6 and J is TRBJ2-1, with D possibly TRBD2 on 5 matching bases. Between the trimmed V and J ends, which lost 7 bases and 3 bases, there was a span of 7 bases. From germline, CDR1 is MNHNY and CDR2 SVGAGI (reference sequence). This CDR3 comprises 12 residues. CDR3 region: CASTRDYNEQFF. The CDR3 DNA is TGTGCCAGCACTCGGGACTACAATGAGCAGTTCTTC.

Here the CDR3 DNA reads TGTGCCAGCAGCTGGAACCGTGGGGTAACAGATACGCAGTATTTT. Amino acid sequence: CASSWNRGVTDTQYF. The rearrangement joins TRBV5-4 to TRBJ2-3; D gene ambiguous. Germline V CDR1 and CDR2: SGHNT, YYREEE (reference sequence). The CDR3 length is 15 residues. V was clipped by 3 bases and J by 3 bases, with 14 bases between them.

For the CDR3, the DNA is TGCAGTGCTGGGAACTTCGAAGCTTTCTTT. This gives the protein CSAGNFEAFF. The chain is built from TRBV20-1 and TRBJ1-1; D is uncertain. This CDR3 comprises 10 residues. Germline CDR1 is DFQATT and CDR2 is SNEGSKA (reference sequence). The V end lost 5 bases, the J end lost 8 bases, and 9 bases lay between the germline ends.